One sample yielded the 20 T cell receptor beta chains listed below, sequenced in a study of cytomegalovirus exposure and HLA in healthy donors. Both 60 Vbeta primers and 13 Jbeta primers went into the PCR. Repertoires were generated with immunoSEQ multiplex PCR, while TCRdb's copy carries only in-frame clones and drops some. This sample has 150,000 or so clones; 70% to 80% occur once, and the top ten carry about 2%. Specimen: PBMCs. The receptors come from a young man in good health and CMV-seronegative.

The chain employs TRBV7-9 and TRBJ2-7; D may be TRBD1 (5 bases). Trimming removed 5 bases from V and 2 bases from J, with 13 bases in between. CDR1 SEHNR and CDR2 FQNEAQ come from the germline V gene (reference sequence). This CDR3 region has 14 residues. The DNA of the CDR3 is TGTGCCAGCAGCCTGGCGACAGTTGCCTACGAGCAGTACTTC. Its protein product is CASSLATVAYEQYF.

This clone was detected only once. The genes are TRBV6-5 and TRBJ2-1; 9 nucleotides line up with TRBD1. The CDR3 loop spans 15 amino acids. V was pared by 2 bases and J by 5 bases, with 4 bases of the junction left unmatched. Germline-derived CDR1 and CDR2 are MNHEY and SVGAGI. The DNA of the CDR3 is TGTGCCAGCAGTTACGGGGGGACAGGGAACAATGAGCAGTTCTTC. It encodes CASSYGGTGNNEQFF.

There are a few counts of this clone. CDR3 nucleotide sequence: TGTGCCAGCAGCCAAGAAGGTCAGGGGGCCCCTTCGAACACTGAAGCTTTCTTT. Amino acid sequence: CASSQEGQGAPSNTEAFF. This sequence joins TRBV4-2 and TRBJ1-1; the match to TRBD1 covers 8 bases. The CDR3 covers 18 residues. Unmatched junction bases numbered 10, after V lost 0 bases and J lost 1 base. The V gene's germline CDR1 is LGHNA and CDR2 YNFKEQ.

The chain employs TRBV11-1 and TRBJ2-7, with 7 bases fitting TRBD1. The CDR3 covers 14 residues. The germline V gene has CDR1 SGHAT and CDR2 FQDESV (reference sequence). Unmatched junction bases numbered 5, after V lost 3 bases and J lost 3 bases. Written as DNA, the CDR3 is TGTGCCAGCAGCTTGGAACAGGGGAGCTACGAGCAGTACTTC. Amino acids: CASSLEQGSYEQYF.

Worth noting for this clone: At one end, the junction sequence differs from germline, possibly due to a read error. The rearrangement links TRBV30 to TRBJ1-5, with 7 bases fitting TRBD1. CDR1 and CDR2 from the germline V gene are GTSNPN and SVGIG (reference sequence). The CDR3 has 16 residues. CDR3 in amino acids: CAWSDLKDRVRQPQNF. For the CDR3, the DNA is TGTGCCTGGAGCGACCTCAAAGACAGGGTGAGGCAGCCCCAGAATTTT. The full variable domain, rest sourced from reference TRBV30 and TRBJ1-5, is SQTIHQWPATLVQPVGSPLSLECTVEGTSNPNLYWYRQAAGRGLQLLFYSVGIGQISSEVPQNLSASRPQDRQFILSSKKLLLSDSGFYLCAWSDLKDRVRQPQNFGDGTRLSIL.

The rearrangement links TRBV5-8 to TRBJ2-1; D possibly corresponds to TRBD1 (5 bases). V lost 5 bases, J lost 6 bases, and 21 bases lay in between. The V gene's germline CDR1 is SGHTS and CDR2 YDEGEE. The CDR3 is 16 residues long. Here the CDR3 reads CASRHQTGSYFNEQFF. The CDR3 DNA follows: TGTGCCAGCAGACACCAAACAGGATCTTACTTCAATGAGCAGTTCTTC. Based on the CDR3 plus reference TRBV5-8 and TRBJ2-1, the full variable domain is EAGVTQSPTHLIKTRGQQATLRCSPISGHTSVYWYQQALGLGLQFLLWYDEGEERNRGNFPPRFSGRQFPNYSSELNVNALELEDSALYLCASRHQTGSYFNEQFFGPGTRLTVL.

V gene TRBV7-2 combines with J gene TRBJ2-7; 8 bases agree with TRBD1. V trimming: 5 bases; J trimming: 6 bases; junction bases outside the gene matches: 9. Germline-derived CDR1 and CDR2 are SGHTA and FQGNSA. The CDR3 consists of 14 residues. CDR3 protein: CASSKMTGAREQYF. The CDR3 DNA reads as TGTGCCAGCAGCAAAATGACAGGGGCTCGCGAGCAGTACTTC.

This chain connects TRBV6-4 to TRBJ2-2, with D possibly matching TRBD2 (6 bases). This CDR3 is 13 amino acids long. The ends were cut back, 6 bases at V and 1 base at J, with 6 bases in the middle. Germline V gives CDR1 MRHNA, CDR2 SNTAGT. This chain's CDR3 is CASREGNTGELFF. In nucleotides, the CDR3 is TGTGCCAGCAGGGAGGGGAACACCGGGGAGCTGTTTTTT.

The V gene is TRBV15, the J gene TRBJ2-2; D is ambiguous. There are 14 residues in the CDR3. CDR1 LNHNV and CDR2 YYDKDF come from the germline V gene (reference sequence). Trimming removed 4 bases at V and 1 base at J, with 7 bases between. The CDR3 sequence is CATSILRNTGELFF. The CDR3 DNA is TGTGCCACCAGCATCCTCCGGAACACCGGGGAGCTGTTTTTT. The full variable domain, its missing parts supplied by reference TRBV15 and TRBJ2-2, is DAMVIQNPRYQVTQFGKPVTLSCSQTLNHNVMYWYQQKSSQAPKLLFHYYDKDFNNEADTPDNFQSRRPNTSFCFLDIRSPGLGDTAMYLCATSILRNTGELFFGEGSRLTVL.

This clone has only a few counts. The rearrangement links TRBV6-5 to TRBJ1-5; D possibly corresponds to TRBD1 (5 bases). The CDR3 has 14 amino acids. Per germline, CDR1 MNHEY and CDR2 SVGAGI. Trimming cost V 6 bases and J 5 bases, with 14 bases left between them. In DNA, the CDR3 is TGTGCCAGCAGGGTTACTTCAGGGTATCAGCCCCAGCATTTT. It is translated as CASRVTSGYQPQHF.

The V call is TRBV28, the J call TRBJ2-7; 10 bases map to TRBD1. The CDR3 covers 14 residues. V was pared by 7 bases and J by 5 bases, with 8 bases of the junction left unmatched. The germline V gene encodes CDR1 MDHEN and CDR2 SYDVKM. CDR3: CASTPGTGVNEQYF. CDR3 DNA: TGTGCCAGCACCCCCGGGACAGGGGTGAACGAGCAGTACTTC.

The rearrangement links TRBV7-2 to TRBJ2-1; D is uncertain. The CDR3 is 14 residues long. Trimming left V 4 bases short and J 0 bases short, with 7 bases between. Germline loops: CDR1 SGHTA, CDR2 FQGNSA. The CDR3 sequence: CASSSYGSYNEQFF. In DNA, the CDR3 is TGTGCCAGCAGCTCATACGGCTCCTACAATGAGCAGTTCTTC. Supplemented by reference TRBV7-2 and TRBJ2-1, the full variable domain reads GAGVSQSPSNKVTEKGKDVELRCDPISGHTALYWYRQSLGQGLEFLIYFQGNSAPDKSGLPSDRFSAERTGGSVSTLTIQRTQQEDSAVYLCASSSYGSYNEQFFGPGTRLTVL.

J is TRBJ2-6 and V is TRBV28, with D perhaps TRBD2 (5 bases). Germline values: CDR1 MDHEN, CDR2 SYDVKM. This CDR3 spans 17 amino acids. Trimming took 7 bases from V and 0 from J, leaving 16 bases between them. The CDR3: CASTLRTLSSGANVLTF. CDR3 in DNA: TGTGCCAGCACCCTGCGGACTTTGAGCTCTGGGGCCAACGTCCTGACTTTC.

The chain couples TRBV5-1 to TRBJ1-6, with D perhaps matching TRBD1 (6 bases). This CDR3 region has 14 residues. The V gene lost 0 bases and the J gene lost 11 bases, with 12 bases spanning the gap. Germline assignment: CDR1 SGHRS and CDR2 YFSETQ. For the CDR3, the DNA is TGCGCCAGCAGCTTGGACAGGGACGATGCACCCCTCCACTTT. It encodes CASSLDRDDAPLHF.

The chain has TRBV29-1 and TRBJ2-3, with D perhaps matching TRBD2 (6 bases). The CDR3 contains 13 residues. Germline V CDR1 and CDR2: SQVTM, ANQGSEA. V was clipped by 6 bases and J by 2 bases, with 12 bases between them. CDR3: CSVAGGSTDTQYF. The CDR3 coding sequence is TGCAGCGTGGCCGGAGGGTCCACAGATACGCAGTATTTT.

The rearrangement uses TRBV7-8 and TRBJ2-1, with TRBD2 matching 9 bases. Germline CDR1 SGHVS, CDR2 FQNEAQ. V gave up 1 base and J gave up 4 bases; unmatched junction bases: 5. The CDR3 has 16 amino acids. The CDR3 region is CASSLEPAGGYNEQFF. The CDR3 DNA follows: TGTGCCAGCAGCTTAGAGCCAGCGGGGGGTTACAATGAGCAGTTCTTC.

V is TRBV28 and J is TRBJ2-7, with 7 bases identical to TRBD1. The CDR3 loop spans 15 amino acids. Germline V CDR1 and CDR2: MDHEN, SYDVKM. The ends lost 6 bases at V and 0 bases at J; junction bases unmatched: 8. This CDR3 reads CASSRPGTVSYEQYF. The CDR3 bases are TGTGCCAGCAGCCGTCCCGGGACAGTCTCCTACGAGCAGTACTTC.

Here the CDR3 reads CASSQESQGWGNTIYF. For the CDR3, the DNA is TGCGCCAGCAGCCAAGAAAGTCAGGGATGGGGAAACACCATATATTTT. The J gene is TRBJ1-3, the V gene TRBV4-3; D is possibly TRBD1 (5 bases). Germline CDR1 and CDR2: LGHNA and YSLEER. The CDR3 loop spans 16 amino acids. V was clipped by 0 bases and J by 4 bases, with 13 bases between them.

The chain combines TRBV14 with TRBJ2-7; 7 positions match TRBD1. The CDR3 consists of 14 residues. Looked up from germline, CDR1 is SGHDN and CDR2 is FVKESK. The J segment lost 3 bases and the V segment lost 3 bases, leaving 5 bases of the junction unmatched. The CDR3 loop is CASSHGTDIYEQYF. CDR3 sequence (DNA): TGTGCCAGCAGCCATGGGACAGACATCTACGAGCAGTACTTC.

This clone was found once. The chain links TRBV5-4 to TRBJ1-1, with 7 nucleotides matching TRBD1. J lost 8 bases, V lost 7 bases, and 11 bases had no gene match. The CDR3 is 13 residues long. The germline gives CDR1 SGHNT, CDR2 YYREEE (reference sequence). The CDR3 bases are TGTGCCAGCTCCCACCGACAGGGAAAAGAAGCTTTCTTT. Amino acid sequence: CASSHRQGKEAFF.